The clone carrying this T cell receptor (beta chain) was observed a handful of times. Its target is not known. This sample stems from a study of naive and memory T cell subsets. Overall study findings and caveats: The RNA method is potentially sensitive to activation and differentiation changes.

TCR cDNA received a 3' ligated oligonucleotide that carried a UMI. Adult healthy volunteers gave 2.5 ml peripheral blood for whole-blood RNA. Unsorted total RNA, about 1 to 1000 ng, was DNase treated before reverse transcription. The SP2 primer and nested alpha and beta constant region primers amplified ligated cDNA in four rounds. Reverse transcription of blood and skin TCR RNA was primed at alpha and beta constant regions. Using its own MiXCR run on the 5' RACE reads, TCRdb lists one record per CDR3 protein. The sample lists 55,000 to 70,000 distinct CDR3 sequences; roughly 7.5% were seen once. Germline values: CDR1 SGHKS, CDR2 YYEKEE (reference sequence). Trimming cost V 1 base and J 2 bases; bases outside gene matches: 2. The CDR3 is 15 residues long.

The V gene is TRBV5-5, the J gene TRBJ2-1; 8 bases line up with TRBD2. This sequence originates from a female donor in good health. The CDR3 here is CASSLSGGTYNEQFF. Written as DNA, the CDR3 is TGTGCCAGCAGCTTGAGCGGGGGCACCTACAATGAGCAGTTCTTC.